The 13 T cell receptor beta chains below were found in one sample sequenced in a study of identical twins. MiXCR was run by TCRdb on the 5' RACE reads, yielding one entry per CDR3 protein. In the table there are around 240,000 distinct CDR3 sequences, about 10% of which are singletons. Sequencing input: memory T cells sorted from blood. Receptors originate from a middle-aged man in good health.

This clonotype turned up a few times. The chain joins TRBV20-1 to TRBJ2-1; perhaps TRBD2 as D (5 bases). With 2 bases removed from V and 7 bases from J, the gap between germline ends came to 18 bases. Germline V gives CDR1 DFQATT, CDR2 SNEGSKA (reference sequence). The CDR3 runs 15 residues. The DNA of the CDR3 is TGCAGTGCTAGAAGGGCCGTGGGAGTGGGGAATGAGCAGTTCTTC. Its translation is CSARRAVGVGNEQFF.

This clonotype was counted only a few times. This rearrangement joins TRBV28 to TRBJ2-7, with D hard to call. The germline gives CDR1 MDHEN, CDR2 SYDVKM. CDR3 size: 12 residues. The germline V and J ends were trimmed by 6 bases and 5 bases, with 11 bases remaining between them. The CDR3 coding sequence is TGTGCCAGCAGACGCGGACGGGACGAGCAGTACTTC. Translating gives CASRRGRDEQYF.

This clonotype was counted at least ten times. The V gene is TRBV7-2, the J gene TRBJ2-1; D is possibly TRBD2 (6 bases). The CDR3 has 15 residues. Trimming shortened V by 1 base and J by 8 bases, and 15 bases separated the two germline ends. Germline V gives CDR1 SGHTA, CDR2 FQGNSA. The CDR3 DNA is TGTGCCAGCAGCTTAGGCCTCCCGGGGGTCCATGAGCAGTTCTTC. It specifies CASSLGLPGVHEQFF.

This clonotype was found many times. The chain recombines TRBV29-1 with TRBJ2-7; D possibly corresponds to TRBD2 (5 bases). V lost 1 base to trimming and J lost 5 bases, with 12 bases between them. The CDR3 sequence is 13 residues long. Germline values: CDR1 SQVTM, CDR2 ANQGSEA. In DNA, the CDR3 is TGCAGCGTTGAAGGTAGGAGGAAGAACGAGCAGTACTTC. This codes for CSVEGRRKNEQYF.

This clonotype showed up many times. The chain is built from TRBV5-1 and TRBJ1-6; no clear D. The CDR3 runs to 17 residues. Trimming removed 0 bases from V and 7 bases from J, with 17 bases in between. Per germline, CDR1 SGHRS and CDR2 YFSETQ. The CDR3 sequence: CASSLEGVRRNNSPLHF. CDR3 DNA sequence: TGCGCCAGCAGCTTGGAGGGCGTGCGGCGGAACAATTCACCCCTCCACTTT.

V usage is TRBV10-1 and J usage is TRBJ1-2; possibly TRBD1 for D (6 bases). The CDR3 spans 16 residues. Trimming cost V 3 bases and J 1 base, with 15 bases left between them. Germline loops: CDR1 WNHNN, CDR2 SYGVQD (reference sequence). CDR3 region: CASSDGTRLDNYGYTF. In nucleotides, the CDR3 is TGCGCCAGCAGTGATGGGACAAGACTCGATAACTATGGCTACACCTTC.

This clonotype came up many times. The genes are TRBV27 and TRBJ2-5, with 7 nucleotides matching TRBD1. The length of the CDR3 is 14 residues. Germline CDR1 reads MNHEY; CDR2 reads SMNVEV (reference sequence). Germline trimming cut 3 bases from V and 2 bases from J; bases unmatched to any gene: 3. CDR3 sequence reads: CASSFQGDQETQYF. CDR3 coding DNA: TGTGCCAGCAGTTTCCAGGGGGATCAAGAGACCCAGTACTTC.

The chain links TRBV5-6 to TRBJ2-1, with 10 bases aligning to TRBD2. Germline V lookup: CDR1 SGHDT, CDR2 YYEEEE. J was trimmed by 8 bases and V by 2 bases; bases with no gene match: 13. The CDR3 covers 17 residues. The CDR3 bases are TGTGCCAGCAGCTTAAACGTAGCGGGGGGCCGCGGGGATGAGCAGTTCTTC. It translates to CASSLNVAGGRGDEQFF.

This clonotype was counted ten times or more. The rearrangement joins TRBV28 to TRBJ2-7, with 8 positions matching TRBD2. J gave up 2 bases and V 5 bases, and 11 bases lay outside the gene matches. The V gene's germline CDR1 is MDHEN and CDR2 SYDVKM. The CDR3 covers 16 residues. CDR3 nucleotides: TGTGCCAGCAGTCGCTCGGCGGGAGGCACCACCTACGAGCAGTACTTC. This codes for CASSRSAGGTTYEQYF.

Only a few counts were recorded for this clonotype. The chain joins TRBV6-5 to TRBJ2-1, with 9 bases aligning to TRBD2. The CDR3 is 16 residues long. Trimming cost V 0 bases and J 7 bases; bases outside gene matches: 7. From germline, CDR1 is MNHEY and CDR2 SVGAGI. The CDR3 region has the DNA TGTGCCAGCAGTTACTCAATAGGTAGCGGGAGAAATGAGCAGTTCTTC. Protein: CASSYSIGSGRNEQFF.

This chain joins TRBV6-1 and TRBJ2-7; 7 nucleotides agree with TRBD1. V shed 5 bases and J 4 bases; nucleotides not matched to a gene: 11. The germline gives CDR1 MNHNS, CDR2 SASEGT. There are 15 residues in the CDR3. In DNA form, the CDR3 reads TGTGCCAGCAGTCCTAAAACAGGGGTTTGGTACGAGCAGTACTTC. It yields the protein CASSPKTGVWYEQYF.

This clonotype appeared many times. This chain joins TRBV6-5 and TRBJ1-5; D unclear. Trimming took 0 bases from V and 4 from J, leaving 10 bases between them. CDR1 MNHEY and CDR2 SVGAGI come from the germline V gene. The CDR3 contains 15 residues. CDR3: CASSYSGGPNQPQHF. In nucleotides, the CDR3 is TGTGCCAGCAGTTACTCGGGCGGACCAAATCAGCCCCAGCATTTT.

This clonotype turned up a few times. V gene TRBV18 combines with J gene TRBJ2-7, with 7 bases fitting TRBD1. The V and J ends lost 1 base and 5 bases, in that order; junction bases with no gene match: 8. Germline lookup yields CDR1 KGHSH and CDR2 LQKENI. This CDR3 has 15 amino acids. The CDR3 reads CASSPQGATSHEQYF. CDR3 in DNA: TGTGCCAGCTCACCACAGGGGGCCACGTCTCACGAGCAGTACTTC.